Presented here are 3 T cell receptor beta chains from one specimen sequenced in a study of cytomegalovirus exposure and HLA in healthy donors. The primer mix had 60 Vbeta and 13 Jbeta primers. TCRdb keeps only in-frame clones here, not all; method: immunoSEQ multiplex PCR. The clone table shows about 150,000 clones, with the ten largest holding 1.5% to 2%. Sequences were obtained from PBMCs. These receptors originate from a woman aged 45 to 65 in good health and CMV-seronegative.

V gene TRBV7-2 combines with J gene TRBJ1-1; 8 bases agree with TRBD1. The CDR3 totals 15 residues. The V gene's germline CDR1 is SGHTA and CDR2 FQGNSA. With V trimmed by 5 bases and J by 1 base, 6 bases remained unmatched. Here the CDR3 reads CASSQRQGSNTEAFF. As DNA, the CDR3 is TGTGCCAGCAGCCAACGACAGGGGTCGAACACTGAAGCTTTCTTT.

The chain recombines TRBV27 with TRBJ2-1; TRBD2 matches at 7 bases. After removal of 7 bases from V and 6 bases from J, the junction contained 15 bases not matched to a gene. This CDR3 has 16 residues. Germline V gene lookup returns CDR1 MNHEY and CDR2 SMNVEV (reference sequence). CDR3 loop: CASTSSGNGRFNEQFF. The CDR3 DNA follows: TGTGCCAGCACCTCCAGCGGGAACGGACGCTTCAATGAGCAGTTCTTC.

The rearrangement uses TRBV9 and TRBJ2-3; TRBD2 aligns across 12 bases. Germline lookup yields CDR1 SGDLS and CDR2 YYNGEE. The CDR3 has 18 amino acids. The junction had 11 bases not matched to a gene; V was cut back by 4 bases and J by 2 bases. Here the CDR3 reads CASSPRLAGARDTDTQYF. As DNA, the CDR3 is TGTGCCAGCAGCCCCCGACTAGCGGGGGCCCGAGACACAGATACGCAGTATTTT. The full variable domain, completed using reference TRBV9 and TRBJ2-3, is DSGVTQTPKHLITATGQRVTLRCSPRSGDLSVYWYQQSLDQGLQFLIQYYNGEERAKGNILERFSAQQFPDLHSELNLSSLELGDSALYFCASSPRLAGARDTDTQYFGPGTRLTVL.